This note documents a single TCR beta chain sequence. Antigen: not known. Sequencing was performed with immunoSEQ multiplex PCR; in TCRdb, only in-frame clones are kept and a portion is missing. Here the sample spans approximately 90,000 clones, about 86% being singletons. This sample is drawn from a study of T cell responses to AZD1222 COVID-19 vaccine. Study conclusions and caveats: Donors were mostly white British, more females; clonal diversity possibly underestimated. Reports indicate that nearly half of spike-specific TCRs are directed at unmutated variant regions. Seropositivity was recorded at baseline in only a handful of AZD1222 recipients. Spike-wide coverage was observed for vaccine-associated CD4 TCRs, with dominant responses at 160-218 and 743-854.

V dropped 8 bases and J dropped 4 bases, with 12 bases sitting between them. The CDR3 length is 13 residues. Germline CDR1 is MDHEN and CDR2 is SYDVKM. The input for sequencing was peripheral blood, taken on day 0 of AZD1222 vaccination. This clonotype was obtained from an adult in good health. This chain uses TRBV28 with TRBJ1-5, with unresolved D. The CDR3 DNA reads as TGTGCCAGCTGGGCAGCCCGTAATCAGCCCCAGCATTTT. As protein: CASWAARNQPQHF. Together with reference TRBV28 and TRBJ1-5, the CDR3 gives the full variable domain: DVKVTQSSRYLVKRTGEKVFLECVQDMDHENMFWYRQDPGLGLRLIYFSYDVKMKEKGDIPEGYSVSREKKERFSLILESASTNQTSMYLCASWAARNQPQHFGDGTRLSIL.